This T cell receptor (beta chain) was captured in a study of control samples from healthy donors and cancer patients (dated by TCRdb to the early 2020s). The germline V gene (reference sequence) gives CDR1 as GTSNPN and CDR2 as SVGIG. A distance of 13 bases separates the germline ends of V and J, which lose 5 bases and 0 bases respectively. The CDR3, from cysteine to phenylalanine, totals 14 residues. Here the CDR3 DNA is all that survives: 42 bases in frame from base 1. The library was obtained by the immunoSEQ multiplex PCR assay. The source is immuneACCESS, and TCRdb retained only in-frame sequences with V and J called. Part of the clones is not carried over; for the studies checked, unresolved V genes explain less than half of this, and the remainder is unexplained. The sample includes around 130,000 clones, with about 83% observed a single time. The ten top clones hold 9% to 14% of the sample.

As to this clone: This receptor's antigen is unknown. No per-base quality is available; no much larger clone lies one base away.

Recombination connected TRBV30 to TRBJ1-1; the D gene is unclear. The source is a man aged 25 to 40 in good health. Material: blood. The DNA is TGTGCCTGGGGACGATTCGGGGTGAACACTGAAGCTTTCTTT. It translates to CAWGRFGVNTEAFF. The full variable domain, completed from the reference TRBV30 and TRBJ1-1 proteins outside the CDR3, reads SQTIHQWPATLVQPVGSPLSLECTVEGTSNPNLYWYRQAAGRGLQLLFYSVGIGQISSEVPQNLSASRPQDRQFILSSKKLLLSDSGFYLCAWGRFGVNTEAFFGQGTRLTVV.